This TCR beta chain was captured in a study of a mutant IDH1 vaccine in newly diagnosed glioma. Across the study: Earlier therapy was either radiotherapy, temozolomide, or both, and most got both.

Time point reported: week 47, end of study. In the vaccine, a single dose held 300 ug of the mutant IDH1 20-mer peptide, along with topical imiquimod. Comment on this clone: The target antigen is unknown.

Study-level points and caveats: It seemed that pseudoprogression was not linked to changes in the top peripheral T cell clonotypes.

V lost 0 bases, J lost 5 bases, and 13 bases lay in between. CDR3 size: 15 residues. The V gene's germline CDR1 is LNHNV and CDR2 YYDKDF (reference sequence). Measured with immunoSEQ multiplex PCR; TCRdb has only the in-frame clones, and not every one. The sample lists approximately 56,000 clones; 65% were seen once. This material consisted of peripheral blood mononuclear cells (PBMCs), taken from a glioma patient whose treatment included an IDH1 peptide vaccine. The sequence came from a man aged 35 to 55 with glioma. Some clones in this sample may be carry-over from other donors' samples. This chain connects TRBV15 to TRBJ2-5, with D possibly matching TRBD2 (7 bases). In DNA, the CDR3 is TGTGCCACCAGCAGAGATGGGGGGGGCCTGGAGACCCAGTACTTC. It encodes CATSRDGGGLETQYF.